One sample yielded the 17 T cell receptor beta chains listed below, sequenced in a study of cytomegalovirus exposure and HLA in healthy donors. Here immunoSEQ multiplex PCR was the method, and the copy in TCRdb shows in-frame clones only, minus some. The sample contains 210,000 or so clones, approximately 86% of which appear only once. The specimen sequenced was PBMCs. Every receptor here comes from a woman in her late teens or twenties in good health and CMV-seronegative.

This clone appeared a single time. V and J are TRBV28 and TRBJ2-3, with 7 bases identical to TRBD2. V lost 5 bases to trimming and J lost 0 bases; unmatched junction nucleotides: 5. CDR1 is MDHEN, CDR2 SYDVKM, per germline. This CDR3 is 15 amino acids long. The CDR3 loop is CASSRGRGSTDTQYF. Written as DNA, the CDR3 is TGTGCCAGCAGTCGTGGGAGGGGAAGCACAGATACGCAGTATTTT. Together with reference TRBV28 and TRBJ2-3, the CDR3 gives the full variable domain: DVKVTQSSRYLVKRTGEKVFLECVQDMDHENMFWYRQDPGLGLRLIYFSYDVKMKEKGDIPEGYSVSREKKERFSLILESASTNQTSMYLCASSRGRGSTDTQYFGPGTRLTVL.

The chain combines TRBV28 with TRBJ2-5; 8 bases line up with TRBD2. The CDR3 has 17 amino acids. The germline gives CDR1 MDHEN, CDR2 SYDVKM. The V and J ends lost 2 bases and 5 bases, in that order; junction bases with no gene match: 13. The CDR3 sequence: CASSLGTKAGVDETQYF. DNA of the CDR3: TGTGCCAGCAGTTTAGGAACTAAAGCGGGAGTGGATGAGACCCAGTACTTC.

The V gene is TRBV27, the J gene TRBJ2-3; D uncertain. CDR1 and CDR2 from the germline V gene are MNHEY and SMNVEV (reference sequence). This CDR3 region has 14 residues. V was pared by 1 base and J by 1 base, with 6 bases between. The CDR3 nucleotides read TGTGCCAGCAGTTTATTTCAGGGCACAGATACGCAGTATTTT. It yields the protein CASSLFQGTDTQYF.

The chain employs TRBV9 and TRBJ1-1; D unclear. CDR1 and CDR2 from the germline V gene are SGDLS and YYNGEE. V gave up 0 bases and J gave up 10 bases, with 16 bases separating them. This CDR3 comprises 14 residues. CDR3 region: CASSVAAEGSRAFF. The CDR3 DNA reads TGTGCCAGCAGCGTAGCTGCGGAGGGCAGTCGAGCTTTCTTT.

The CDR3 reads CASSEEIYGFAEAFF. CDR3 coding DNA: TGTGCCAGCAGTGAGGAGATTTATGGGTTCGCTGAAGCTTTCTTT. This rearrangement joins TRBV2 to TRBJ1-1; D is undetermined. Germline loops: CDR1 SNHLY, CDR2 FYNNEI. The CDR3 consists of 15 residues. Trimming left V 3 bases short and J 6 bases short, with 17 bases between.

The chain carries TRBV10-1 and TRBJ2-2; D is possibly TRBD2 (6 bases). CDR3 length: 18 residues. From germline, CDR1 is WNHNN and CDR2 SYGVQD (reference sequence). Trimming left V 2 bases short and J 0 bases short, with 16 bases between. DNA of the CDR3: TGCGCCAGCAGTGAGGGGGGGAGTCCGGGACCGAACACCGGGGAGCTGTTTTTT. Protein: CASSEGGSPGPNTGELFF.

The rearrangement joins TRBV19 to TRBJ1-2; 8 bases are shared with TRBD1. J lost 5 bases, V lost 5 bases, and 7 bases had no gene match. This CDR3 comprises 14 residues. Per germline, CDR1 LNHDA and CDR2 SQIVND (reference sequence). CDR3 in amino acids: CASSRGTGIYGYTF. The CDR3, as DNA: TGTGCCAGTAGTCGAGGGACAGGAATTTATGGCTACACCTTC.

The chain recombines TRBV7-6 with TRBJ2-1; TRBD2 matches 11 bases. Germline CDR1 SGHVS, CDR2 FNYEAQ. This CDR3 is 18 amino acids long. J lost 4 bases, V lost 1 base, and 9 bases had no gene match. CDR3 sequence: CASSLGLAGLLTYNEQFF. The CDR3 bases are TGTGCCAGCAGCTTAGGACTAGCGGGATTACTCACATACAATGAGCAGTTCTTC.

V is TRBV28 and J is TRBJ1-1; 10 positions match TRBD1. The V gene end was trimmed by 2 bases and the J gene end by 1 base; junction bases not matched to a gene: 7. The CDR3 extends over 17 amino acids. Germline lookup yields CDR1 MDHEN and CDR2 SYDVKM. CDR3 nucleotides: TGTGCCAGCAGTTTAAACCGGGACAGGGGTGGGAACACTGAAGCTTTCTTT. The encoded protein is CASSLNRDRGGNTEAFF.

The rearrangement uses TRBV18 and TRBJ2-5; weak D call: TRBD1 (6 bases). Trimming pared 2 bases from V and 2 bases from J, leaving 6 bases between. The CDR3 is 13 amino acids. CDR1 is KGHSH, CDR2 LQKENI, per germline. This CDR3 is CASSPTGQETQYF. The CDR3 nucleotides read TGTGCCAGCTCACCAACAGGGCAAGAGACCCAGTACTTC. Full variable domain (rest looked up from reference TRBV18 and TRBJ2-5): NAGVMQNPRHLVRRRGQEARLRCSPMKGHSHVYWYRQLPEEGLKFMVYLQKENIIDESGMPKERFSAEFPKEGPSILRIQQVVRGDSAAYFCASSPTGQETQYFGPGTRLLVL.

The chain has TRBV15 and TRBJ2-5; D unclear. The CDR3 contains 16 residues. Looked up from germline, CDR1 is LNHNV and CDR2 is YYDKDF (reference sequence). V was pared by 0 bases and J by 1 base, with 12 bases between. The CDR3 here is CATSRDFAKIQETQYF. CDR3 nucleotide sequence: TGTGCCACCAGCAGAGATTTCGCGAAGATCCAAGAGACCCAGTACTTC.

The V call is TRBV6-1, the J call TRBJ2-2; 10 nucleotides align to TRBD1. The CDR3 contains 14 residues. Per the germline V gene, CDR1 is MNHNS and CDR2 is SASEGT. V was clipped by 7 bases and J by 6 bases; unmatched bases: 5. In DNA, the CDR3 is TGTGCCAGCAACGACAGGGGGCAGTCCGGGGAGCTGTTTTTT. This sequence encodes CASNDRGQSGELFF.

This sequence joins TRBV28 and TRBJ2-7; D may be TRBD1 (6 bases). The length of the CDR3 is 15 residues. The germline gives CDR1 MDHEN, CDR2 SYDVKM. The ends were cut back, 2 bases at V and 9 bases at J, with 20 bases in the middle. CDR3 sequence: CASSLGVRTAVGQYF. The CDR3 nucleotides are TGTGCCAGCAGTTTAGGGGTCAGGACAGCCGTGGGGCAGTACTTC.

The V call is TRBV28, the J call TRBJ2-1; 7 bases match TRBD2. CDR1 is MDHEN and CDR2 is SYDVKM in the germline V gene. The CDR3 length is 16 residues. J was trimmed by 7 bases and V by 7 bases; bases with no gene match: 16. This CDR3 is CASTEVGGLGGNEQFF. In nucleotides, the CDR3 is TGTGCCAGCACCGAGGTCGGGGGTCTCGGGGGGAATGAGCAGTTCTTC.

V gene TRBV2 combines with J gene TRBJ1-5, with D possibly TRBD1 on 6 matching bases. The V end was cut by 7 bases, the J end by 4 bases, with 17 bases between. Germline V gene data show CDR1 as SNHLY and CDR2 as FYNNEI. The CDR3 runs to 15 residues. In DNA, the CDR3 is TGTGCCAGCACGCGGGGGGCAAGAGAAAATCAGCCCCAGCATTTT. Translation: CASTRGARENQPQHF.

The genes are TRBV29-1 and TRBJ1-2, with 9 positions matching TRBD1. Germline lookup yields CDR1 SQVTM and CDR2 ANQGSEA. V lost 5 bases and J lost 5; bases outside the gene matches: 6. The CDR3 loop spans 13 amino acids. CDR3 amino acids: CSVLQGAGYGYTF. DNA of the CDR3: TGCAGCGTTTTACAGGGGGCAGGGTATGGCTACACCTTC. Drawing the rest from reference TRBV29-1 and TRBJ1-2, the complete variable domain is SAVISQKPSRDICQRGTSLTIQCQVDSQVTMMFWYRQQPGQSLTLIATANQGSEATYESGFVIDKFPISRPNLTFSTLTVSNMSPEDSSIYLCSVLQGAGYGYTFGSGTRLTVV.

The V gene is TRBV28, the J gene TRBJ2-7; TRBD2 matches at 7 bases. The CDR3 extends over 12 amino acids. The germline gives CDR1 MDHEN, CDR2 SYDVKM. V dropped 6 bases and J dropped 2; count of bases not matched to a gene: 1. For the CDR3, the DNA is TGTGCCAGCAGGGCGGGGGCCTACGAGCAGTACTTC. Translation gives CASRAGAYEQYF.